This TCR beta chain was found in a study of blood T cell repertoires in COVID-19. Across the whole study: Both acute and convalescent COVID-19 samples were obtained from the United States, Italy and Spain.

Measured with immunoSEQ multiplex PCR; TCRdb has only the in-frame clones, and not every one. The data show roughly 200,000 clones, with 94% seen just once and 0.6% to 0.8% held by the top ten. Between the trimmed V and J ends, which lost 3 bases and 11 bases, there was a span of 13 bases. Germline values: CDR1 LNHDA, CDR2 SQIVND (reference sequence). The CDR3 is 12 residues long. The chain combines TRBV19 with TRBJ1-1; D not certain. The clonotype was recovered from a man aged 25 to 40 with COVID-19, enrolled during active disease. The specimen sequenced was peripheral blood. Here the CDR3 DNA reads TGTGCCAGTAGTATGATCAACACCAGGGCTTTCTTT. Translating gives CASSMINTRAFF.